Each of the 6 T cell receptor beta chains below was sequenced from the same sample in a study of long-term antiretroviral therapy in people with HIV. Running of the v3.0 immunoSEQ assay took place at survey level. Profiling relied on immunoSEQ multiplex PCR, and the TCRdb table lists in-frame clones only, not all of them. The data show 20,000 to 30,000 clones, around 90% seen once. The source was unsorted PBMCs, collected 1.8 years before starting antiretroviral therapy. The receptor set was obtained from a man aged 50-59 years with HIV.

V usage is TRBV2 and J usage is TRBJ1-5; 9 bases are a match to TRBD1. CDR3 length: 16 residues. The junction had 6 bases not matched to a gene; V was cut back by 6 bases and J by 0 bases. CDR1 is SNHLY, CDR2 FYNNEI, per germline. In DNA, the CDR3 is TGTGCCAGCAGCTTCTCACAGGGGGCTAGCAATCAGCCCCAGCATTTT. Translating gives CASSFSQGASNQPQHF.

This sequence joins TRBV15 and TRBJ2-7; a weak D match, TRBD1 (6 bases). The CDR3 has 14 amino acids. CDR1 and CDR2 (germline): LNHNV, YYDKDF (reference sequence). The V end was cut by 0 bases, the J end by 3 bases, with 9 bases between. Here the CDR3 reads CATSRDQQGYEQYF. The CDR3 DNA reads as TGTGCCACCAGCAGAGATCAACAGGGCTACGAGCAGTACTTC.

The chain recombines TRBV4-3 with TRBJ1-2; D perhaps matches TRBD1 (6 bases). V lost 0 bases and J lost 3, with 11 bases in between. The CDR3 covers 15 residues. The germline CDR1 and CDR2 sequences are LGHNA and YSLEER. CDR3 in amino acids: CASSQDWGADYGYTF. As DNA, the CDR3 is TGCGCCAGCAGCCAAGATTGGGGGGCCGACTATGGCTACACCTTC.

The chain links TRBV7-8 to TRBJ2-1; D unclear. Per the germline V gene, CDR1 is SGHVS and CDR2 is FQNEAQ. CDR3 length: 12 amino acids. The V and J ends lost 2 bases and 7 bases respectively, with 6 bases between them. The CDR3 region is CASSLKPNEQFF. CDR3 sequence (DNA): TGTGCCAGCAGCTTAAAGCCGAATGAGCAGTTCTTC. Full variable domain (remainder filled in from reference TRBV7-8 and TRBJ2-1): GAGVSQSPRYKVAKRGQDVALRCDPISGHVSLFWYQQALGQGPEFLTYFQNEAQLDKSGLPSDRFFAERPEGSVSTLKIQRTQQEDSAVYLCASSLKPNEQFFGPGTRLTVL.

The chain recombines TRBV7-9 with TRBJ2-7; 8 bases fit TRBD2. J lost 1 base, V lost 2 bases, and 4 bases had no gene match. Germline CDR1 SEHNR, CDR2 FQNEAQ (reference sequence). The CDR3 contains 15 residues. The chain's CDR3 is CASSLRGGLSYEQYF. The CDR3 region has the DNA TGTGCCAGCAGCTTACGGGGGGGGTTATCCTACGAGCAGTACTTC. Filled out from reference TRBV7-9 and TRBJ2-7, the complete variable domain reads DTGVSQNPRHKITKRGQNVTFRCDPISEHNRLYWYRQTLGQGPEFLTYFQNEAQLEKSRLLSDRFSAERPKGSFSTLEIQRTEQGDSAMYLCASSLRGGLSYEQYFGPGTRLTVT.

A remark on this clone: This CDR3 is also generated by other DNA sequences in the sample. As DNA, the CDR3 is TGTGCCTGGTCCTGGGGCGGCGAGCAGTACTTC. This encodes CAWSWGGEQYF. The J gene is TRBJ2-7, the V gene TRBV30; a possible D gene is TRBD1 (5 bases). CDR3 length equals 11 residues. The germline gives CDR1 GTSNPN, CDR2 SVGIG (reference sequence). V was shortened by 5 bases and J by 6 bases, with 11 bases between the two germline ends.